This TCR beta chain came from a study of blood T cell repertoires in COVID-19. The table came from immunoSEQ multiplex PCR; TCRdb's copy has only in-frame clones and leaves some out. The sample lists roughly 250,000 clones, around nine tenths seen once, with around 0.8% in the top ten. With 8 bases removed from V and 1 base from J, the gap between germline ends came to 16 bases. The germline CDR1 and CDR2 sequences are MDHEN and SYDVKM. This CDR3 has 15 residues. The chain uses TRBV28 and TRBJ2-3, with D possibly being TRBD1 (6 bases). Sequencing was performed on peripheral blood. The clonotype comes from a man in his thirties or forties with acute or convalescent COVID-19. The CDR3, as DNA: TGTGCCAGCGCTACGCTGGGGGCCGGCACAGATACGCAGTATTTT. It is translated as CASATLGAGTDTQYF.